Described below is a single T cell receptor (beta chain) sequence and its context. The data belong to a study of immune evolution from preneoplasia to lung adenocarcinoma. After pathologic assessment, macro-dissection selected premalignant or tumor cells for extraction. Trimming took off 4 bases at V and 5 bases at J, with 12 bases between the two ends. CDR1 is SGHNT, CDR2 YYREEE, per germline (reference sequence). The CDR3 extends over 13 amino acids. TCRdb's table, derived via immunoSEQ multiplex PCR, lists solely in-frame clones and lacks some. The table includes approximately 4,900 clones, 70% to 80% detected once.

The genes are TRBV5-4 and TRBJ2-5; D is tentatively TRBD1 or TRBD2 (6 bases each). Sequences were obtained from FFPE minimally invasive lung adenocarcinoma tissue. The TCR sequence derives from a person aged 60-80 years with lung adenocarcinoma. CDR3 in DNA: TGTGCCAGCAGCCCCAGGGGAGGTGAGACCCAGTACTTC. It translates to CASSPRGGETQYF.